A selection of T cell receptor beta chains follows, all from one sample in a study of shared clonotypes between healthy human individuals. Clones were sequenced by immunoSEQ multiplex PCR, and TCRdb holds only the in-frame ones, with some missing. The table has about 2.2 million clones, over 85% seen once. Sequenced sample: naive CD8+ T cells from PBMCs. These receptors were taken from a man between 18 and 29 years old in good health. Some clones in this sample may be carry-over from other donors' samples. Both conserved end residues are part of each CDR3. Each record gives: V gene, D gene, J gene, CDR3 DNA, CDR3 protein. The D gene is left open where the match is weak.

>TRBV9|-|TRBJ2-1
TGTGCCAGCAGCCCACCGGACAGAACCAATGAGCAGTTCTTC
CASSPPDRTNEQFF
>TRBV10-2|TRBD1|TRBJ2-4
TGCGCCAGCAGTGAGTCGAAAGGGGGCGCGAACATTCAGTACTTC
CASSESKGGANIQYF
>TRBV28|-|TRBJ2-7
TGTGCCAGCAGTTTAAGGGGGAGGGCCCTCGGCGAGCAGTACTTC
CASSLRGRALGEQYF
>TRBV7-9|TRBD2|TRBJ2-4
TGTGCCAGCAGCTTAAGCGGGGATGGCGAAAACATTCAGTACTTC
CASSLSGDGENIQYF
>TRBV13|-|TRBJ2-7
TGTGCCAGCACCTCGGGGTTGGGCGAGCAGTACTTC
CASTSGLGEQYF
>TRBV19|-|TRBJ2-3
TGTGCCAGTAGTTTAGCGCGGGACGCAGATACGCAGTATTTT
CASSLARDADTQYF
>TRBV5-4|-|TRBJ2-5
TGTGCCAGCAGCTTTTTCGGAGGGGAGACCCAGTACTTC
CASSFFGGETQYF
>TRBV27|TRBD2|TRBJ2-1
TGTGCCAGCAGTTGGGACCAAGGGAGGGACAATGAGCAGTTCTTC
CASSWDQGRDNEQFF
>TRBV6-5|-|TRBJ1-2
TGTGCCAGCAGTTACTACCAATCTAACTATGGCTACACCTTC
CASSYYQSNYGYTF
>TRBV4-3|-|TRBJ2-3
TGCGCCAGCAGCCAAGATCCAGAGAGCACAGATACGCAGTATTTT
CASSQDPESTDTQYF